A selection of T cell receptor beta chains follows, all from one sample in a study of cytomegalovirus exposure and HLA in healthy donors. Sequenced by immunoSEQ multiplex PCR; TCRdb stores in-frame clones only, minus some. The sample lists 150,000 to 200,000 clones, around 79% occurring once. The sequencing sample was made of PBMCs. Receptors originate from a woman aged 40 to 50 in good health and CMV-seropositive. Each CDR3 is given with its conserved first and last residue. The D gene is left open where the match is weak. Clone size, where shown, is once, few, many, or a class for clones that have expanded.

>TRBJ1-4|.|TRBV7-6|TRBD1
CASSEGTANEKLFF
TGTGCCAGCAGCGAAGGGACAGCTAATGAAAAACTGTTTTTT
>TRBJ2-2|.|TRBV19|TRBD2
CASSTDLGLAGGTGELFF
TGTGCCAGTAGTACCGACCTCGGACTAGCGGGGGGCACCGGGGAGCTGTTTTTT
>TRBJ1-1|.|TRBV2|TRBD1
CASSADRGMTEAFF
TGTGCCAGCAGTGCCGACAGGGGGATGACTGAAGCTTTCTTT
>TRBJ1-6|.|TRBV9|.
CASSVSGGVKSPLHF
TGTGCCAGCAGCGTTAGCGGAGGGGTAAAATCACCCCTCCACTTT
>TRBJ1-5|.|TRBV19|.
CASFSGAGFFGNQPQHF
TGTGCCAGCTTTTCTGGGGCAGGGTTTTTCGGCAATCAGCCCCAGCATTTT
>TRBJ1-1|.|TRBV19|.
CASTIPAGTEAFF
TGTGCCAGTACAATTCCTGCGGGGACTGAAGCTTTCTTT
>TRBJ2-3|.|TRBV6-5|.
CASSYSDRLHADTQYF
TGTGCCAGCAGTTACTCCGACAGGCTCCACGCAGATACGCAGTATTTT
>TRBJ2-5|.|TRBV2|.
CASSPGHSLQETQYF
TGTGCCAGCAGTCCGGGACACAGTTTACAAGAGACCCAGTACTTC
>TRBJ2-7|.|TRBV7-8|TRBD1
CASSPDRDVDEQYF
TGTGCCAGCAGCCCGGACAGGGACGTTGACGAGCAGTACTTC
>TRBJ1-4|.|TRBV19|TRBD1
CASSRGTATNEKLFF
TGTGCCAGTAGTAGGGGGACAGCAACTAATGAAAAACTGTTTTTT
>TRBJ1-1|.|TRBV7-2|.
CASSSILNTEAFF
TGTGCCAGCAGCTCTATTTTGAACACTGAAGCTTTCTTT
>TRBJ2-7|once|TRBV28|.
CASSLGGSYEQYF
TGTGCCAGCAGTCTCGGCGGTTCCTACGAGCAGTACTTC
>TRBJ1-6|few|TRBV7-9|.
CASSLTGESPLHF
TGTGCCAGCAGCTTAACCGGAGAATCACCCCTCCACTTT
>TRBJ1-3|once|TRBV29-1|TRBD1
CSGSIGQGSGNTIYF
TGCAGCGGATCGATCGGACAGGGAAGTGGGAACACCATATATTTT
>TRBJ2-7|.|TRBV11-2|TRBD2
CASSSLGTSGRYEQYF
TGTGCCAGCAGCTCCTTAGGGACTAGCGGGAGGTACGAGCAGTACTTC
>TRBJ1-1|once|TRBV19|.
CASLAVNTEAFF
TGTGCCAGCCTGGCGGTGAACACTGAAGCTTTCTTT
>TRBJ2-4|.|TRBV2|.
CASSETSDIQYF
TGTGCCAGCAGCGAAACTAGTGACATTCAGTACTTC
>TRBJ1-1|.|TRBV11-3|.
CASSFTGATEAFF
TGTGCCAGCAGCTTTACTGGGGCAACTGAAGCTTTCTTT
>TRBJ1-2|.|TRBV27|.
CASSPSRGPSNYGYTF
TGTGCCAGCAGTCCCTCCCGCGGGCCCTCTAACTATGGCTACACCTTC
>TRBJ1-5|.|TRBV28|TRBD1
CASSLSGLGRQGNQPQHF
TGTGCCAGCAGTTTATCCGGTTTAGGGAGACAGGGGAATCAGCCCCAGCATTTT
>TRBJ1-3|.|TRBV28|.
CASSLRSDSGNTIYF
TGTGCCAGCAGTCTAAGGAGCGACTCTGGAAACACCATATATTTT
>TRBJ2-7|.|TRBV30|.
CAWSVAFTGEQYF
TGTGCCTGGAGTGTAGCCTTTACAGGCGAGCAGTACTTC
>TRBJ1-2|.|TRBV2|.
CASSEAGIGGYTF
TGTGCCAGCAGTGAGGCAGGGATAGGAGGCTACACCTTC
>TRBJ2-5|.|TRBV6-5|TRBD2
CASSYSTGRETQYF
TGTGCCAGCAGTTACTCGACCGGGAGGGAGACCCAGTACTTC
>TRBJ2-3|.|TRBV2|TRBD1
CASSNRQGTDTQYF
TGTGCCAGCAGTAACAGACAGGGGACAGATACGCAGTATTTT
>TRBJ1-2|.|TRBV6-5|.
CASSTVSYGYTF
TGTGCCAGCAGTACAGTCTCCTATGGCTACACCTTC
>TRBJ2-2|.|TRBV5-1|.
CASSPRDNPNTGELFF
TGCGCCAGCAGCCCCCGGGACAACCCAAACACCGGGGAGCTGTTTTTT
>TRBJ2-5|.|TRBV23-1|.
CASGRETQYF
TGCGCCAGCGGCAGAGAGACCCAGTACTTC
>TRBJ2-7|few|TRBV16|TRBD1
CASSQRTGSYEQYF
TGTGCCAGCAGCCAGCGGACAGGGAGCTACGAGCAGTACTTC
>TRBJ2-5|.|TRBV7-2|TRBD1
CASSLATGGQETQYF
TGTGCCAGCAGCTTAGCGACAGGGGGGCAAGAGACCCAGTACTTC
>TRBJ2-3|.|TRBV5-4|.
CASSLTGPYTDTQYF
TGTGCCAGCAGCTTGACAGGGCCATACACAGATACGCAGTATTTT
>TRBJ1-2|.|TRBV4-2|.
CASSQDWSQGMGGYTF
TGTGCCAGCAGCCAAGATTGGTCGCAGGGGATGGGGGGCTACACCTTC
>TRBJ1-2|.|TRBV27|TRBD1
CASSSGTGGNYGYTF
TGTGCCAGCAGTTCCGGGACAGGGGGAAACTATGGCTACACCTTC
>TRBJ1-2|.|TRBV15|.
CATSRDSGGYTF
TGTGCCACCAGCAGAGATTCCGGGGGCTACACCTTC
>TRBJ2-1|.|TRBV7-2|TRBD2
CASSRTSGSSYNEQFF
TGTGCCAGCAGCCGGACTAGCGGGAGCTCCTACAATGAGCAGTTCTTC
>TRBJ2-3|.|TRBV5-1|TRBD2
CASSLQSGVTDTQYF
TGCGCCAGCAGCCTTCAAAGCGGGGTCACAGATACGCAGTATTTT
>TRBJ1-2|.|TRBV6-5|.
CASSTAGGYTF
TGTGCCAGTTCGACAGCGGGGGGCTACACCTTC
>TRBJ2-2|.|TRBV6-5|.
CASSYPGTGELFF
TGTGCCAGCAGTTATCCGGGGACCGGGGAGCTGTTTTTT
>TRBJ1-4|.|TRBV2|TRBD1
CASSDRDEKLFF
TGTGCCAGCAGCGACAGGGACGAAAAACTGTTTTTT
>TRBJ2-1|.|TRBV29-1|TRBD2
CSVERAGGPGAEQFF
TGCAGCGTTGAAAGGGCGGGAGGGCCAGGGGCCGAGCAGTTCTTC
>TRBJ2-1|.|TRBV7-8|.
CASSREPAGLYNEQFF
TGTGCCAGCAGCCGAGAACCGGCGGGCCTATACAATGAGCAGTTCTTC
>TRBJ1-2|.|TRBV11-2|TRBD1
CASSFGTGRGYTF
TGTGCCAGCAGCTTTGGGACAGGGCGAGGCTACACCTTC
>TRBJ1-2|.|TRBV10-3|TRBD1
CAISESAGTGYGYTF
TGTGCCATCAGTGAGTCGGCCGGGACAGGGTATGGCTACACCTTC
>TRBJ1-4|.|TRBV5-5|.
CASSPIEATNEKLFF
TGTGCCAGCAGCCCGATCGAGGCAACTAATGAAAAACTGTTTTTT
>TRBJ2-5|.|TRBV2|TRBD1
CASSLSGTGVKTQYF
TGTGCCAGCAGTCTCTCGGGGACAGGGGTAAAGACCCAGTACTTC
>TRBJ2-7|few|TRBV7-8|.
CASSLAWRTDQYF
TGTGCCAGCAGCTTAGCGTGGAGGACAGATCAGTACTTC
>TRBJ2-5|.|TRBV19|.
CASSTSLQETQYF
TGTGCCAGTAGTACCTCACTCCAAGAGACCCAGTACTTC
>TRBJ1-2|.|TRBV4-3|TRBD1
CASSQERGTGNYGYTF
TGCGCCAGCAGCCAAGAGAGGGGGACAGGGAACTATGGCTACACCTTC
>TRBJ2-1|.|TRBV13|TRBD1
CASTSFTGGEQFF
TGTGCCAGCACCTCCTTTACAGGGGGTGAGCAGTTCTTC
>TRBJ1-2|.|TRBV4-3|.
CASSHLEPGRGYTF
TGCGCCAGCAGCCACCTAGAACCAGGGCGCGGCTACACCTTC
>TRBJ2-6|.|TRBV9|TRBD1
CASSSRGQGYSGANVLTF
TGTGCCAGCAGCTCCCGGGGACAGGGTTACTCTGGGGCCAACGTCCTGACTTTC